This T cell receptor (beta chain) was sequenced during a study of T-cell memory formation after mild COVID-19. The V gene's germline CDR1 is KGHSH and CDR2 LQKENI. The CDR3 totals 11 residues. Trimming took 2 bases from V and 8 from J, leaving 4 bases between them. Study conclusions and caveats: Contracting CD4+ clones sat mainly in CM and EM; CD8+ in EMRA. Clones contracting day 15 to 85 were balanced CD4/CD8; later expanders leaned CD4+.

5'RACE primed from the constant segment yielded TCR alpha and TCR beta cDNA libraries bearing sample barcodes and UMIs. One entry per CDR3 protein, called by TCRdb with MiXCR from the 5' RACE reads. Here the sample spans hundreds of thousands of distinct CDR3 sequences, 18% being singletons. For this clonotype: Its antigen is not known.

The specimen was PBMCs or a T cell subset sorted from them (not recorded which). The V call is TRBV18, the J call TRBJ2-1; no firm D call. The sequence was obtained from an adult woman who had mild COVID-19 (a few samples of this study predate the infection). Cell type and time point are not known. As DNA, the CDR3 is TGTGCCAGCTCACCATTGGATGAGCAGTTCTTC. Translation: CASSPLDEQFF.